This entry concerns a single TCR beta chain. This table comes from immunoSEQ multiplex PCR, and its TCRdb copy is limited to in-frame clones, with some not included. The sample records under 300,000 clones, 75% to 90% being singletons. The V end lost 5 bases, the J end lost 8 bases, and 22 bases lay between the germline ends. The CDR3 has 17 residues. Germline V CDR1 and CDR2: SGHAT, FQNNGV. The study recruited people aged about 18 to 95 years across approximately 24 US areas. The data stem from a study of blood T cell repertoires in COVID-19. The receptor was derived from a woman between 35 and 50 years old who had recovered from COVID-19. The sequencing input was PBMCs or T cells enriched from blood (not recorded which). The chain couples TRBV11-2 to TRBJ1-6, with D possibly matching TRBD1 (5 bases). The DNA for the CDR3 is TGTGCCAGCAGCCGCGGGGGGGGGAAGGCGATTGATTCACCCCTCCACTTT. Encoded protein: CASSRGGGKAIDSPLHF. Full variable domain (rest looked up from reference TRBV11-2 and TRBJ1-6): EAGVAQSPRYKIIEKRQSVAFWCNPISGHATLYWYQQILGQGPKLLIQFQNNGVVDDSQLPKDRFSAERLKGVDSTLKIQPAKLEDSAVYLCASSRGGGKAIDSPLHFGNGTRLTVT.